The 24 T cell receptor beta chains presented below share a single source sample, sequenced in a study of graft-versus-host responses after intestinal transplantation (dated by TCRdb to about 2021). Library generation was performed with the immunoSEQ multiplex PCR assay. TCRdb took over this immuneACCESS table, retaining in-frame rearrangements with V and J assigned. Such tables are incomplete; in checked studies, under half of the missing clones stem from an unresolved V gene, and the remainder is unexplained. Within this sample are tens of thousands of clones, with roughly 89% of them counted one time only. The ten most abundant clones make up 5% to 7% of the sample. The specimen was PBMCs, collected 650 to 670 days after intestinal transplant. The receptors were gathered from a human patient who received an intestinal transplant, so some T cells may come from the graft donor.

V usage is TRBV6-6 and J usage is TRBJ1-5, with D possibly TRBD1 on 6 matching bases. The V and J ends lost 5 bases and 7 bases respectively, with 21 bases between them. CDR1 is MNHNY and CDR2 is SVGAGI in the germline V gene (reference sequence). CDR3 size: 16 residues. Here the CDR3 DNA reads TGTGCCAGCAGTAAAGACAGGCCTTCCCTCGGGCAGCCCCAGCATTTT. Amino acid sequence: CASSKDRPSLGQPQHF.

In this sample, this clone turned up once. This sequence joins TRBV5-1 and TRBJ2-1; the match to TRBD2 covers 7 bases. The junction had 6 bases not matched to a gene; V was cut back by 1 base and J by 5 bases. Germline V gene data show CDR1 as SGHRS and CDR2 as YFSETQ. The CDR3 is made up of 15 amino acids. CDR3 residues: CASSLWQGGNNEQFF. The CDR3 DNA is TGCGCCAGCAGCTTGTGGCAGGGAGGGAACAATGAGCAGTTCTTC.

V is TRBV4-1 and J is TRBJ1-4; TRBD1 agrees at 7 bases. V trimming: 0 bases; J trimming: 2 bases; junction bases outside the gene matches: 3. The CDR3 has 16 amino acids. From germline, CDR1 is MGHRA and CDR2 YSYEKL. As DNA, the CDR3 is TGCGCCAGCAGCCAAGAAAGGGGGCTGACTAATGAAAAACTGTTTTTT. Protein sequence: CASSQERGLTNEKLFF.

This rearrangement joins TRBV5-4 to TRBJ1-1; no clear D gene. V dropped 1 base and J dropped 0 bases, with 4 bases sitting between them. The CDR3 has 13 amino acids. Germline assignment: CDR1 SGHNT and CDR2 YYREEE (reference sequence). CDR3 in DNA: TGTGCCAGCAGCTTGACTATGAACACTGAAGCTTTCTTT. This translates into CASSLTMNTEAFF.

The V gene is TRBV5-4, the J gene TRBJ1-1; maybe TRBD1 (5 bases). Trimming left V 2 bases short and J 6 bases short, with 11 bases between. The CDR3 consists of 13 residues. The germline V gene has CDR1 SGHNT and CDR2 YYREEE (reference sequence). This chain's CDR3 is CASSFRQSSEAFF. CDR3 coding DNA: TGTGCCAGCAGCTTCAGACAGTCGTCTGAAGCTTTCTTT.

The chain has TRBV10-3 and TRBJ1-3; D is ambiguous. Trimming pared 0 bases from V and 0 bases from J, leaving 6 bases between. Germline lookup yields CDR1 ENHRY and CDR2 SYGVKD. The CDR3 sequence is 15 residues long. In DNA form, the CDR3 reads TGTGCCATCAGTGAGTCGGGAAGCTCTGGAAACACCATATATTTT. This encodes CAISESGSSGNTIYF.

This chain joins TRBV7-9 and TRBJ2-7; D is unclear. Germline CDR1 is SEHNR and CDR2 is FQNEAQ (reference sequence). There are 13 residues in the CDR3. The V and J ends lost 1 base and 4 bases respectively, with 8 bases between them. Written as DNA, the CDR3 is TGTGCCAGCAGCTTAGAGAGTCCTTACGAGCAGTACTTC. It is translated as CASSLESPYEQYF.

The gene calls are TRBV18 and TRBJ2-7; 9 bases fit TRBD2. The CDR3 extends over 14 amino acids. CDR1 and CDR2 from the germline V gene are KGHSH and LQKENI. The junction had 5 bases not matched to a gene; V was cut back by 4 bases and J by 4 bases. CDR3 sequence reads: CASSLAGGPYEQYF. DNA for the CDR3: TGTGCCAGCTCACTGGCGGGGGGGCCGTACGAGCAGTACTTC.

This chain uses TRBV7-2 with TRBJ2-1; D assignment may be TRBD1 or TRBD2 (5 bases each). The CDR3 consists of 11 residues. Germline lookup yields CDR1 SGHTA and CDR2 FQGNSA. V lost 5 bases to trimming and J lost 9 bases, with 8 bases between them. The CDR3 nucleotides read TGTGCCAGCAGCCTGAGGGGTGAGCAGTTCTTC. This gives the protein CASSLRGEQFF.

The rearrangement uses TRBV19 and TRBJ2-4; tentatively, D is TRBD1 (5 bases). The germline gives CDR1 LNHDA, CDR2 SQIVND (reference sequence). V shed 8 bases and J shed 6 bases, with 8 bases lying between them. The CDR3 has 11 amino acids. CDR3 sequence (DNA): TGTGCCAGTGGACACCTAAACATTCAGTACTTC. This codes for CASGHLNIQYF.

As concerns this clone: Other DNA sequences from this sample encode an identical CDR3 as well. This chain links TRBV6-1 with TRBJ2-7, with 12 bases matching TRBD2. CDR3 size: 14 residues. CDR1 MNHNS and CDR2 SASEGT come from the germline V gene. The trim removed 4 bases at V and 2 bases at J, leaving 0 bases unmatched. This CDR3 reads CASSGTSGAYEQYF. The CDR3 DNA follows: TGTGCCAGCAGTGGGACTAGCGGGGCCTACGAGCAGTACTTC.

The chain joins TRBV6-7 to TRBJ2-3; 8 positions match TRBD2. TRBV6-7 is placed among ORFs of uncertain function. V gave up 5 bases and J gave up 3 bases; unmatched junction bases: 7. This CDR3 region has 15 residues. CDR3 loop: CASSGDLAGTDTQYF. For the CDR3, the DNA is TGTGCCAGCAGTGGGGATTTAGCGGGGACAGATACGCAGTATTTT.

The J gene is TRBJ1-2, the V gene TRBV2; no clear D gene. Trimming took off 6 bases at V and 10 bases at J, with 15 bases between the two ends. The length of the CDR3 is 12 residues. Per germline, CDR1 SNHLY and CDR2 FYNNEI. CDR3 in DNA: TGTGCCAGCAGGCTCGTGGGAGGCGTCTACACCTTC. Protein sequence: CASRLVGGVYTF.

This sequence joins TRBV11-3 and TRBJ1-2; 9 bases match TRBD1. The CDR3 is 16 amino acids. V was clipped by 1 base and J by 5 bases; unmatched bases: 8. Germline CDR1 reads SGHNT; CDR2 reads YENEEA. The CDR3 nucleotides are TGTGCCAGCAGCTTAGGGGGACAGGGAAGGTTATATGGCTACACCTTC. Protein product: CASSLGGQGRLYGYTF.

V usage is TRBV2 and J usage is TRBJ1-4; no clear D. Deletions cut 5 bases from V and 2 bases from J, with 6 bases between. The CDR3 totals 13 residues. In germline, CDR1 is SNHLY, CDR2 FYNNEI. In DNA, the CDR3 is TGTGCCAGCAGTCGAGGGACTAATGAAAAACTGTTTTTT. It encodes CASSRGTNEKLFF.

The V and J genes are TRBV19 and TRBJ2-2, with TRBD1 matching over 7 bases. The CDR3 consists of 13 residues. Trimming took 8 bases from V and 3 from J; bases not matched to a gene: 3. The V gene's germline CDR1 is LNHDA and CDR2 SQIVND (reference sequence). The CDR3 bases are TGTGCCAGTTCCGGGACAGACACCGGGGAGCTGTTTTTT. This sequence encodes CASSGTDTGELFF.

The chain is built from TRBV5-8 and TRBJ2-5; D perhaps matches TRBD2 (5 bases). This CDR3 spans 15 amino acids. The V and J ends lost 0 bases and 2 bases respectively, with 11 bases between them. From germline, CDR1 is SGHTS and CDR2 YDEGEE. The CDR3 nucleotides read TGTGCCAGCAGCTTGGGCGCCGGGATTCAAGAGACCCAGTACTTC. This sequence encodes CASSLGAGIQETQYF. Based on the CDR3 plus reference TRBV5-8 and TRBJ2-5, the full variable domain is EAGVTQSPTHLIKTRGQQATLRCSPISGHTSVYWYQQALGLGLQFLLWYDEGEERNRGNFPPRFSGRQFPNYSSELNVNALELEDSALYLCASSLGAGIQETQYFGPGTRLLVL.

The chain uses TRBV4-1 and TRBJ1-2; D may be TRBD1 (5 bases). The length of the CDR3 is 17 residues. CDR1 and CDR2 (germline): MGHRA, YSYEKL. Deletions cut 0 bases from V and 0 bases from J, with 14 bases between. DNA for the CDR3: TGCGCCAGCAGCCAAGACTACCGACAGCAGACTAACTATGGCTACACCTTC. It translates to CASSQDYRQQTNYGYTF.

The chain has TRBV12-5 and TRBJ2-5, with 13 bases lining up with TRBD2. CDR3 length: 15 amino acids. Germline lookup yields CDR1 LGHNT and CDR2 FRNRAP. Germline trimming cut 5 bases from V and 7 bases from J; bases unmatched to any gene: 7. CDR3 nucleotides: TGTGCTAGTGGTGCGACTAGCGGGGGGTTGGTGACCCAGTACTTC. Protein product: CASGATSGGLVTQYF. The variable domain in full, completed from reference TRBV12-5 and TRBJ2-5, reads DARVTQTPRHKVTEMGQEVTMRCQPILGHNTVFWYRQTMMQGLELLAYFRNRAPLDDSGMPKDRFSAEMPDATLATLKIQPSEPRDSAVYFCASGATSGGLVTQYFGPGTRLLVL.

This sequence joins TRBV2 and TRBJ1-5; 8 nucleotides match TRBD1. The germline CDR1 and CDR2 sequences are SNHLY and FYNNEI. V trimming: 6 bases; J trimming: 6 bases; junction bases outside the gene matches: 7. The CDR3 length is 14 residues. In DNA, the CDR3 is TGTGCCAGCAGGGACAGGGAGGTCGGTCAGCCCCAGCATTTT. This encodes CASRDREVGQPQHF. The whole variable domain, remainder taken from reference TRBV2 and TRBJ1-5, is EPEVTQTPSHQVTQMGQEVILRCVPISNHLYFYWYRQILGQKVEFLVSFYNNEISEKSEIFDDQFSVERPDGSNFTLKIRSTKLEDSAMYFCASRDREVGQPQHFGDGTRLSIL.

The chain carries TRBV1 and TRBJ2-2; the tabulated D call, TRBD2, remains unverified against the DNA. TRBV1 is an annotated pseudogene. The CDR3 has 17 amino acids. CDR3 bases: TGCACCAGCAGCCAAGAGGAAGCGGGGAAGAACACCGGGGAGCTGTTTTTT. Its protein product is CTSSQEEAGKNTGELFF.

The rearrangement links TRBV7-2 to TRBJ2-7, with 13 bases fitting TRBD2. With V trimmed by 5 bases and J by 3 bases, 7 bases remained unmatched. Germline CDR1 is SGHTA and CDR2 is FQGNSA. CDR3 length: 16 amino acids. The CDR3 sequence is CASSRPGLAGFYEQYF. Here the CDR3 DNA reads TGTGCCAGCAGCCGGCCGGGACTAGCGGGGTTCTACGAGCAGTACTTC.

The chain links TRBV28 to TRBJ1-2, with 8 bases that match TRBD1. CDR1 and CDR2 (germline): MDHEN, SYDVKM. V lost 6 bases and J lost 8; bases outside the gene matches: 5. The CDR3 is 12 residues long. CDR3 protein: CASRTGDRGYTF. DNA of the CDR3: TGTGCCAGCAGGACAGGGGACCGAGGCTACACCTTC.

The CDR3 sequence is CASSQRSSAYNEQFF. CDR3 sequence (DNA): TGTGCCAGCAGCCAAAGATCCTCCGCGTACAATGAGCAGTTCTTC. The chain recombines TRBV11-2 with TRBJ2-1; D ambiguous. Trimming removed 5 bases at V and 4 bases at J, with 15 bases between. Germline CDR1 SGHAT, CDR2 FQNNGV. The CDR3 length is 15 residues.